Below are 19 T cell receptor beta chains sequenced from a single sample in a study of CD8+ T cells in alopecia areata. RNA was isolated and reverse transcribed to cDNA, the sequencing template. Profiling relied on immunoSEQ multiplex PCR, and the TCRdb table lists in-frame clones only, not all of them. The profile shows 98,000 or so clones, 55% to 70% of them singletons. Sequenced material: NKG2D-low CD8+ T cells sorted from blood. These receptors came from a human donor with alopecia areata.

V gene TRBV27 combines with J gene TRBJ2-1; D not resolved. The CDR3 loop spans 13 amino acids. V shed 0 bases and J shed 7 bases, with 7 bases lying between them. Germline V gene lookup returns CDR1 MNHEY and CDR2 SMNVEV (reference sequence). Here the CDR3 reads CASSLSMRNEQFF. The CDR3 coding sequence is TGTGCCAGCAGTTTATCGATGAGAAATGAGCAGTTCTTC.

This clone appeared a few times. This chain uses TRBV27 with TRBJ2-2; a weak D match, TRBD1 (6 bases). The V gene's germline CDR1 is MNHEY and CDR2 SMNVEV (reference sequence). V was cut by 4 bases and J by 5 bases, with 17 bases left in between. This CDR3 contains 16 residues. The CDR3 nucleotides read TGTGCCAGCAGTTCAAATCCAAGGGGGAGAACCGGGGAGCTGTTTTTT. Protein product: CASSSNPRGRTGELFF.

About this clone: Additional DNA sequences in this sample encode the identical CDR3. The chain recombines TRBV4-1 with TRBJ2-1; TRBD2 might be the D (5 bases). In germline, CDR1 is MGHRA, CDR2 YSYEKL. V lost 6 bases, J lost 0 bases, and 12 bases lay in between. CDR3 length: 15 amino acids. The CDR3 here is CASSQRGSSYNEQFF. In nucleotides, the CDR3 is TGCGCCAGCAGTCAAAGAGGGAGCTCCTACAATGAGCAGTTCTTC.

CDR3 DNA sequence: TGTGCCAGCAGTGAATCCGAGATCTACGAGCAGTACTTC. Translated: CASSESEIYEQYF. The V gene is TRBV6-1, the J gene TRBJ2-7; D unclear. The germline V gene encodes CDR1 MNHNS and CDR2 SASEGT. This CDR3 is built from 13 residues. Trimming removed 2 bases from V and 3 bases from J, with 8 bases in between.

The chain uses TRBV29-1 and TRBJ2-7; 7 bases map to TRBD2. V shed 7 bases and J 2 bases; nucleotides not matched to a gene: 5. The CDR3 spans 12 residues. Germline V gives CDR1 SQVTM, CDR2 ANQGSEA. The CDR3 DNA sequence: TGCAGCGGGGGGAGGGAGCCCTACGAGCAGTACTTC. It codes for CSGGREPYEQYF.

The chain couples TRBV6-5 to TRBJ1-1, with D unclear. With 6 bases removed from V and 2 bases from J, the gap between germline ends came to 13 bases. This CDR3 comprises 14 residues. The germline V gene encodes CDR1 MNHEY and CDR2 SVGAGI. The CDR3 DNA is TGTGCCAGCAGGATCCGGGAGGGTAACACTGAAGCTTTCTTT. Protein sequence: CASRIREGNTEAFF.

This clone appeared once. The V call is TRBV2, the J call TRBJ2-5, with TRBD1 matching over 9 bases. V shed 10 bases, J shed 5 bases, and the junction held 5 bases outside the gene matches. CDR3 length equals 12 residues. The V gene's germline CDR1 is SNHLY and CDR2 FYNNEI. CDR3 region: CATRDREETQYF. The CDR3 DNA reads as TGTGCCACCCGGGACAGGGAGGAGACCCAGTACTTC.

Of note for this clone: At one of its ends the junction is not consistent with the germline gene, which may arise from a read error. This rearrangement joins TRBV27 to TRBJ1-1, with D possibly being TRBD1 (6 bases). CDR1 and CDR2 from the germline V gene are MNHEY and SMNVEV (reference sequence). CDR3 length: 12 residues. The CDR3 is CASSHGQSEAFF. The CDR3 DNA reads as TGTGCCAGCAGTCACGGACAGTCTGAGGCTTTCTTT.

This clone was counted a few times. The rearrangement uses TRBV11-2 and TRBJ2-1; 10 nucleotides agree with TRBD2. CDR3 length: 16 amino acids. Germline CDR1 SGHAT, CDR2 FQNNGV. Trimming removed 5 bases from V and 5 bases from J; junction bases left unmatched: 9. CDR3 region: CASSQRVLAGNNEQFF. The CDR3 DNA is TGTGCCAGCAGCCAAAGGGTACTAGCGGGAAACAATGAGCAGTTCTTC.

Concerning this clone: Distinct nucleotide sequences in the sample also encode this CDR3. The chain recombines TRBV29-1 with TRBJ2-7; 11 nucleotides align to TRBD2. J was trimmed by 4 bases and V by 1 base; bases with no gene match: 9. CDR3 length: 16 amino acids. Per the germline V gene, CDR1 is SQVTM and CDR2 is ANQGSEA. The CDR3 spells CSVEGAGTSGDYEQYF. DNA for the CDR3: TGCAGCGTTGAAGGGGCCGGGACTAGCGGCGATTACGAGCAGTACTTC.

This clone turned up a few times. The chain combines TRBV14 with TRBJ2-3; 8 bases are shared with TRBD2. The CDR3 spans 15 residues. The V segment lost 4 bases and the J segment 2 bases; nucleotides outside the gene matches: 5. CDR1 is SGHDN, CDR2 FVKESK, per germline. CDR3 sequence (DNA): TGTGCCAGCAGCCCTGGACTAGCAGCCACAGATACGCAGTATTTT. It yields the protein CASSPGLAATDTQYF.

The CDR3, as DNA: TGTGCCAGCATGAAAGATGAAAAACTGTTTTTT. Its translation: CASMKDEKLFF. The chain combines TRBV6-5 with TRBJ1-4; no firm D call. Germline-derived CDR1 and CDR2 are MNHEY and SVGAGI. V dropped 7 bases and J dropped 6 bases, with 6 bases sitting between them. The CDR3 spans 11 residues.

V is TRBV11-2 and J is TRBJ2-7, with TRBD2 identical over 7 bases. The germline CDR1 and CDR2 sequences are SGHAT and FQNNGV. V was clipped by 5 bases and J by 3 bases; unmatched bases: 4. The CDR3 is made up of 13 amino acids. The CDR3 spells CASSLAEHYEQYF. The CDR3 DNA reads TGTGCCAGCAGCCTAGCGGAGCACTACGAGCAGTACTTC. The full variable domain, its missing parts supplied by reference TRBV11-2 and TRBJ2-7, is EAGVAQSPRYKIIEKRQSVAFWCNPISGHATLYWYQQILGQGPKLLIQFQNNGVVDDSQLPKDRFSAERLKGVDSTLKIQPAKLEDSAVYLCASSLAEHYEQYFGPGTRLTVT.

The CDR3 DNA is TGTGCCAGCATGGGAGGACCGACCTACAATGAGCAGTTCTTC. Protein: CASMGGPTYNEQFF. This rearrangement joins TRBV27 to TRBJ2-1, with TRBD2 as a possible D gene (6 bases). Germline CDR1 and CDR2: MNHEY and SMNVEV (reference sequence). The CDR3 is made up of 14 amino acids. V lost 7 bases and J lost 2, with 12 bases in between.

As DNA, the CDR3 is TGTGCCAGCTCGGCCATAGGAGGAGGGCAGTATTTT. It codes for CASSAIGGGQYF. This sequence joins TRBV7-9 and TRBJ2-3; perhaps TRBD2 as D (5 bases). The ends were cut back, 8 bases at V and 11 bases at J, with 17 bases in the middle. Germline V gene data show CDR1 as SEHNR and CDR2 as FQNEAQ (reference sequence). This CDR3 region has 12 residues. Using reference TRBV7-9 and TRBJ2-3 for the parts outside the CDR3, the full variable domain is DTGVSQNPRHKITKRGQNVTFRCDPISEHNRLYWYRQTLGQGPEFLTYFQNEAQLEKSRLLSDRFSAERPKGSFSTLEIQRTEQGDSAMYLCASSAIGGGQYFGPGTRLTVL.

The rearrangement links TRBV13 to TRBJ2-5; D perhaps matches TRBD1 (8 bases). The germline V and J ends were trimmed by 3 bases and 4 bases, with 21 bases remaining between them. Germline V gene sequence: CDR1 PRHDT, CDR2 FYEKMQ (reference sequence). This CDR3 contains 17 residues. Here the CDR3 DNA reads TGTGCCAGCAGCTTCGGGACAGGCCTAAAGCGGGGAGAGACCCAGTACTTC. Residues: CASSFGTGLKRGETQYF.

CDR3 loop: CASQVGNEQFF. The CDR3 DNA follows: TGTGCCAGCCAAGTCGGCAATGAGCAGTTCTTC. The chain has TRBV27 and TRBJ2-1; D uncertain. Germline V gene data show CDR1 as MNHEY and CDR2 as SMNVEV (reference sequence). The CDR3 is 11 amino acids. V was pared by 8 bases and J by 6 bases, with 8 bases between.

V and J are TRBV13 and TRBJ1-3; D remains ambiguous. V was clipped by 7 bases and J by 0 bases, with 10 bases between them. The germline V gene encodes CDR1 PRHDT and CDR2 FYEKMQ (reference sequence). This CDR3 spans 14 amino acids. CDR3 residues: CASTERSSGNTIYF. The CDR3 region has the DNA TGTGCCAGCACAGAAAGGAGCTCTGGAAACACCATATATTTT.

This rearrangement joins TRBV6-5 to TRBJ2-1, with a possible D match to TRBD2 (5 bases). Germline CDR1 is MNHEY and CDR2 is SVGAGI. The V and J ends lost 4 bases and 7 bases respectively, with 11 bases between them. The CDR3 length is 13 residues. DNA of the CDR3: TGTGCCAGCAGTTCAACACCGGGGAATGAGCAGTTCTTC. It encodes CASSSTPGNEQFF.